This is a list of T cell receptor beta chains from one sample in a study of blood T cell repertoires in COVID-19. Here immunoSEQ multiplex PCR was the method, and the copy in TCRdb shows in-frame clones only, minus some. The table includes more than 100,000 clones, over 75% detected once. Sequencing was performed on peripheral blood. These receptors originate from a man aged 65 to 85 with active COVID-19. Both conserved end residues are part of each CDR3.

V gene,J gene,CDR3 protein
TRBV5-4,TRBJ2-5,CASSPSRGETQYF
TRBV5-6,TRBJ2-1,CASSSVLAGPYNEQFF
TRBV28,TRBJ2-3,CASSSLYLLAGGGTDTQYF
TRBV11-2,TRBJ2-1,CASSLVAGGPEQFF
TRBV13,TRBJ1-4,CASSLGQGGLATNEKLFF
TRBV4-3,TRBJ2-1,CASSPLGLAVSSYNEQFF
TRBV7-9,TRBJ2-7,CASSFARGLAYEQYF
TRBV5-1,TRBJ1-1,CASSPEGGTTNTEAFF
TRBV5-1,TRBJ1-4,CASSTGVATNEKLFF
TRBV7-9,TRBJ2-1,CASSPDRVRDEQFF
TRBV28,TRBJ2-2,CASRTGPNTGELFF
TRBV4-1,TRBJ1-1,CASSGPGTGGTEAFF
TRBV28,TRBJ1-3,CASSLPFGSGNTIYF
TRBV19,TRBJ1-4,CASSLRGEKLFF
TRBV2,TRBJ2-2,CASSWGPATGLSGELFF
TRBV4-1,TRBJ1-2,CASSQGGTGSLVGYTF
TRBV13,TRBJ2-3,CASSLVATDTQYF
TRBV6-6,TRBJ2-7,CASRRSLSSYEQYF
TRBV14,TRBJ1-2,CASSPDRATLLGYTF
TRBV27,TRBJ2-7,CASMLGRGRHEQYF
TRBV7-2,TRBJ2-3,CASSHYSIAGGSGTDTQYF
TRBV5-4,TRBJ2-2,CASSLVAGSRELFF
TRBV29-1,TRBJ2-7,CSVGTSGYEQYF
TRBV6-6,TRBJ2-7,CASANRTGGLGEQYF
TRBV3-1/TRBV3-2,TRBJ2-1,CASSPKLGSRGLYNEQFF
TRBV6-6,TRBJ2-2,CASSSQGSVNTGELFF
TRBV29-1,TRBJ2-3,CSVITGTLGADTQYF
TRBV28,TRBJ2-5,CASTYSGRGKETQYF